This T cell receptor (beta chain) was sequenced in a study of T cell repertoires in cytomegalovirus infection. This clonotype occurred a few times. Its antigen is unidentified. The CDR3 has 13 residues. CDR1 and CDR2 (germline): MGHRA, YSYEKL. The V end lost 0 bases, the J end lost 4 bases, and 7 bases lay between the germline ends. MiXCR was run by TCRdb on the reads, yielding one entry per CDR3 protein. The sample records about 100,000 distinct CDR3 sequences, about 25% being singletons. Points from the study as a whole: The ex vivo response showed dominance by HLA-C-restricted CMV-specific TCR beta clonotypes.

What was sequenced was CD8+ T cells from PBMCs. This rearrangement joins TRBV4-1 to TRBJ2-7, with no clear D. The clonotype comes from a human donor in good health (CMV status not recorded). Some clones in this sample may be carry-over from other donors' samples. CDR3 residues: CASSQDPRYEQYF. The CDR3 bases are TGCGCCAGCAGCCAAGATCCGCGGTACGAGCAGTACTTC.